This is a list of T cell receptor beta chains from one sample in a study of healthy donors' naive CD4 and CD8 T cells. TCRdb independently ran MiXCR on the reads; one entry per CDR3 protein. Counted here are 200,000 or so distinct CDR3 sequences, around 80% occurring once; the ten biggest clones make up more than 2%. Material: naive CD4+ and CD8+ T cells sorted from blood, pooled from several donors. The receptors were sampled from a pool of human donors in good health; the sample pools cells from several healthy donors. Each CDR3 is given with its conserved first and last residue. D genes are given only for firm matches. Size values are once, few and many counts, or a class for expanded clones, and some rows have none.

j_gene	d_gene	abundance	v_gene	CDR3nt	CDR3aa
TRBJ2-7	TRBD1	-	TRBV29-1	TGCAGCGTCCCTAGAGGGACAGGGAATTACGAGCAGTACTTC	CSVPRGTGNYEQYF
TRBJ2-7	TRBD2	-	TRBV6-5	TGTGCCAGCAGGGAACTAGCGGGAGGGCGACACGAGCAGTACTTC	CASRELAGGRHEQYF
TRBJ1-3	-	-	TRBV29-1	TGCAGCGTTCTCCTCGGAGCGACGGGAAACACCATATATTTT	CSVLLGATGNTIYF
TRBJ2-1	-	-	TRBV29-1	TGCACCGGAGGGGGGACCTACAATGAGCAGTTCTTC	CTGGGTYNEQFF
TRBJ1-6	-	-	TRBV6-2/TRBV6-3	TGTGCCAGCAGTTACCAAGGCAGGGGTGGTTCACCCCTCCACTTT	CASSYQGRGGSPLHF
TRBJ2-1	-	-	TRBV29-1	TGCAGCGCGACTGGGGAGACATGGGAGCAGTTCTTC	CSATGETWEQFF
TRBJ2-7	TRBD1	-	TRBV29-1	TGCAGCGTCATCCCTGAGGGACAGACTACAATCTTCCACGAGCAGTACTTC	CSVIPEGQTTIFHEQYF
TRBJ2-1	TRBD1	-	TRBV20-1	TGCAGTGCTCCGGGACAGGGGTTATTCAATGAGCAGTTCTTC	CSAPGQGLFNEQFF
TRBJ1-5	-	-	TRBV29-1	TGCAGCGTACAACGGGGACGCGGTCAGCCCCAGCATTTT	CSVQRGRGQPQHF
TRBJ2-1	-	-	TRBV18	TGTGCCAGCTCATCCGGGACTCCAAAGGGGGAGCAGTTCTTC	CASSSGTPKGEQFF
TRBJ2-7	-	-	TRBV19	TGTGCCAGTAGCATGGCGGAGTCCTACGAGCAGTACTTC	CASSMAESYEQYF
TRBJ1-5	-	-	TRBV29-1	TGCAGCGTTGGGTCAGGGATAGATCAGCCCCAGCATTTT	CSVGSGIDQPQHF
TRBJ1-1	-	-	TRBV27	TGTGCCAGCGCCCGACGGTCCGGGACTGAAGCTTTCTTT	CASARRSGTEAFF
TRBJ2-3	-	-	TRBV30	TGTGCCTGGAGAAACCGGGCCCCAGATACGCAGTATTTT	CAWRNRAPDTQYF
TRBJ2-5	-	-	TRBV10-3	TGTGCCATCAGTGAGTCACTTGGAGGTCGGCAAGAGACCCAGTACTTC	CAISESLGGRQETQYF
TRBJ1-5	-	once	TRBV6-2/TRBV6-3	TGTGCCAGCAGTTACTCTACAGGTAGCAATCAGCCCCAGCATTTT	CASSYSTGSNQPQHF
TRBJ1-6	TRBD1	few	TRBV19	TGTGCCAGCTCCGGGCAGGGGGGAAATTCACCCCTCCACTTT	CASSGQGGNSPLHF
TRBJ1-2	TRBD1	-	TRBV4-3	TGCGCCAGCAGCCCGCTGGAGGGGGCCTATGGCTACACCTTC	CASSPLEGAYGYTF
TRBJ2-5	TRBD2	few	TRBV6-6	TGTGCCAGCAGTTACGGAGTAGCGGGAGGGCGAGGGGAGACCCAGTACTTC	CASSYGVAGGRGETQYF
TRBJ2-7	-	-	TRBV29-1	TGCAGCGCCGCGGACAGAGCCTACGAGCAGTACTTC	CSAADRAYEQYF
TRBJ2-7	TRBD2	-	TRBV27	TGTGCCAGCAGTTCCTTAGGGGCTAGCGGGAGCCCCTACGAGCAGTACTTC	CASSSLGASGSPYEQYF
TRBJ2-6	TRBD1	-	TRBV30	TGTGCCTGGAGAGACAGGGGACGTTCCTCTGGGGCCAACGTCCTGACTTTC	CAWRDRGRSSGANVLTF